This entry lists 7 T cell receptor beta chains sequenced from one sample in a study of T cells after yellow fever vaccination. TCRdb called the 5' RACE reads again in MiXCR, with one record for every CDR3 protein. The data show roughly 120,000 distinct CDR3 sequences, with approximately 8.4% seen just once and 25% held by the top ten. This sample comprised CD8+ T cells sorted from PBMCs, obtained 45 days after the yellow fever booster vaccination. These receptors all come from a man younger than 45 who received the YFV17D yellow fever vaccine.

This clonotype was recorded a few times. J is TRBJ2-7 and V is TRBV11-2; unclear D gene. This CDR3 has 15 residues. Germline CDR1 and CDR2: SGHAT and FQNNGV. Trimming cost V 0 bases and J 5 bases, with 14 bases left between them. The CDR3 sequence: CASSLELIVSDEQYF. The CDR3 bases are TGTGCCAGCAGCTTAGAGCTGATCGTCTCGGACGAGCAGTACTTC.

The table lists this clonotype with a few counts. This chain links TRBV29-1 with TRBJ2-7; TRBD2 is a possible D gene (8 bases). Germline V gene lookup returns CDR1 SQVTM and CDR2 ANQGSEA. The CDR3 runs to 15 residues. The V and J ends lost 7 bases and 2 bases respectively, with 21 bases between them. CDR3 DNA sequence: TGCAGCGCTTCTCGGGAGGGGGCCCCCCCCTACGAGCAGTACTTC. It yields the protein CSASREGAPPYEQYF.

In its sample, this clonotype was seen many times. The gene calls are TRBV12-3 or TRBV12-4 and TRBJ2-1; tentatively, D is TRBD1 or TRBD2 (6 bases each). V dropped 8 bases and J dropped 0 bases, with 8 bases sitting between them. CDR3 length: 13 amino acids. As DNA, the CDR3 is TGTGCCAGCCGGGGGCTCTCCTACAATGAGCAGTTCTTC. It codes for CASRGLSYNEQFF.

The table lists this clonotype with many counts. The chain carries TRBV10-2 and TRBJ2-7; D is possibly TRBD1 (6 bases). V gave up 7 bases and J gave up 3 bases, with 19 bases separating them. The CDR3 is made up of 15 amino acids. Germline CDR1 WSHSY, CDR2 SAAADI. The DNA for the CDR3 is TGCGCCAGCACCAAAAACCTGCAGGGGTACTACGAGCAGTACTTC. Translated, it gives CASTKNLQGYYEQYF.

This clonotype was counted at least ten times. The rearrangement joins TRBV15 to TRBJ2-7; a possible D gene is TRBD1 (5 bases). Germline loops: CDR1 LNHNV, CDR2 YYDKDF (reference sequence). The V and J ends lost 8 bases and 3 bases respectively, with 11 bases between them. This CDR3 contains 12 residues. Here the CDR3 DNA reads TGTGCCACCGCCGACAGCGACTACGAGCAGTACTTC. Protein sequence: CATADSDYEQYF.

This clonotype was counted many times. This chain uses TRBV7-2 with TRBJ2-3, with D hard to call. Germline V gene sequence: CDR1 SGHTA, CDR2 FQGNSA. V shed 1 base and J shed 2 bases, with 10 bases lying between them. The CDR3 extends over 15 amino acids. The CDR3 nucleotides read TGTGCCAGCAGCTTAGTGGCATACCACACAGATACGCAGTATTTT. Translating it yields CASSLVAYHTDTQYF.

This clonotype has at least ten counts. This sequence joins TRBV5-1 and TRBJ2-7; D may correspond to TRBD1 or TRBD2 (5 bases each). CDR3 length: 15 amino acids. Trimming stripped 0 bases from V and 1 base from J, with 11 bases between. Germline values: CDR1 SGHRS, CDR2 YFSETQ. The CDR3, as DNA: TGCGCCAGCAGCTTGGGTTGGGACGGTTCCTACGAGCAGTACTTC. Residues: CASSLGWDGSYEQYF.